A selection of T cell receptor beta chains follows, all from one sample in a study of post-analysis software for immune sequencing data. TCRdb ran MiXCR on the PCR reads and lists one entry per CDR3 protein. The profile shows some 450,000 distinct CDR3 sequences, around 40% of them singletons. Sequenced: blood. The receptor source for this set is a girl between 5 and 17 years old with multiple sclerosis. The CDR3 runs from the conserved cysteine through the conserved F or W. The D gene is left open where the match is weak. Size is stated for part of the rows, as once, few or many counts, or as a class when the clone is expanded.

NA,TRBV29-1,NA,TRBJ1-2,CSVEVQFNYGYTF,TGCAGCGTTGAAGTTCAGTTTAACTATGGCTACACCTTC
NA,TRBV6-1,few,TRBJ2-7,CASRVGGVAYEQYF,TGTGCCAGCAGGGTCGGCGGAGTCGCCTACGAGCAGTACTTC
NA,TRBV5-1,NA,TRBJ2-7,CASSYSDHEQYF,TGCGCCAGCAGCTACTCGGACCACGAGCAGTACTTC
TRBD1,TRBV7-3,NA,TRBJ2-7,CASSLNRGDDEQYF,TGTGCCAGCAGCTTAAACAGGGGAGACGACGAGCAGTACTTC
NA,TRBV24-1,few,TRBJ2-4,CATSDPLPTGLPPGDIQYF,TGTGCCACCAGTGATCCCCTCCCCACAGGGCTACCCCCCGGGGACATTCAGTACTTC
TRBD1,TRBV5-1,few,TRBJ2-7,CASSFRTGGFSTYEQYF,TGCGCCAGCAGCTTCCGAACAGGGGGTTTCTCCACCTACGAGCAGTACTTC
NA,TRBV28,NA,TRBJ2-5,CASSFTGIETQYF,TGTGCCAGCAGTTTCACAGGGATTGAGACCCAGTACTTC
NA,TRBV7-2,NA,TRBJ1-6,CASSSVGANSPLHF,TGTGCCAGCAGCTCCGTGGGGGCGAATTCACCCCTCCACTTT
NA,TRBV20-1,NA,TRBJ1-5,CSASGGSSNQPQHF,TGCAGTGCTAGTGGGGGCAGTAGCAATCAGCCCCAGCATTTT
NA,TRBV6-6,few,TRBJ2-1,CASSWDSYNEQFF,TGTGCCAGCAGCTGGGACTCCTACAATGAGCAGTTCTTC
TRBD1,TRBV12-3/TRBV12-4,few,TRBJ2-5,CASSTRDRGFQETQYF,TGTGCCAGCAGTACCCGGGACAGGGGTTTCCAAGAGACCCAGTACTTC
NA,TRBV7-2,NA,TRBJ2-1,CASSFTPTTDNEQFF,TGTGCCAGCAGCTTTACGCCCACGACGGACAATGAGCAGTTCTTC
TRBD2,TRBV6-5,NA,TRBJ2-1,CASSPGLAHGQFF,TGTGCCAGCAGTCCTGGACTAGCCCATGGGCAGTTCTTC
NA,TRBV12-3/TRBV12-4,NA,TRBJ2-4,CASSLFGSKNIQYF,TGTGCCAGCAGTTTGTTCGGCAGCAAAAACATTCAGTACTTC
TRBD2,TRBV6-2/TRBV6-3,NA,TRBJ2-1,CASIPGTRAYNEQFF,TGTGCCAGCATCCCCGGGACTAGGGCATACAATGAGCAGTTCTTC
TRBD2,TRBV15,NA,TRBJ2-1,CATSRAGSGTHYNEQFF,TGTGCCACCAGCAGAGCGGGTAGCGGGACTCACTACAATGAGCAGTTCTTC
TRBD1,TRBV20-1,NA,TRBJ2-5,CSAIRTGRETQYF,TGCAGTGCTATAAGGACAGGGAGGGAGACCCAGTACTTC
NA,TRBV6-1,NA,TRBJ2-5,CASSEVSGIAEETQYF,TGTGCCAGCAGTGAGGTCTCTGGCATCGCGGAAGAGACCCAGTACTTC
NA,TRBV20-1,NA,TRBJ2-3,CSATPGGATDTQYF,TGCAGTGCTACCCCTGGAGGGGCCACAGATACGCAGTATTTT
TRBD2,TRBV14,NA,TRBJ2-4,CASSQGLAGVSEAKNIQYF,TGTGCCAGCAGCCAAGGACTAGCGGGAGTATCTGAAGCCAAAAACATTCAGTACTTC
TRBD2,TRBV7-2,NA,TRBJ2-3,CASSWTSGSVSTDTQYF,TGTGCCAGCAGCTGGACTAGCGGGAGCGTAAGCACAGATACGCAGTATTTT
TRBD2,TRBV5-1,NA,TRBJ2-1,CASSRGAGVVYNEQFF,TGCGCCAGCAGCCGAGGGGCGGGAGTTGTGTACAATGAGCAGTTCTTC
TRBD1,TRBV29-1,NA,TRBJ1-2,CSVPGTGTDGYTF,TGCAGCGTCCCCGGGACAGGGACGGATGGCTACACCTTC
NA,TRBV2,once,TRBJ1-1,CASGRYRVYTEAFF,TGTGCCAGCGGACGATACAGGGTCTACACTGAAGCTTTCTTT
NA,TRBV28,NA,TRBJ1-1,CASSGRGNTEAFF,TGTGCCAGCAGTGGAAGGGGGAACACTGAAGCTTTCTTT
TRBD2,TRBV3-1,NA,TRBJ2-3,CASRLAGGADTQYF,TGTGCCAGTCGACTAGCGGGAGGTGCAGATACGCAGTATTTT
TRBD2,TRBV20-1,NA,TRBJ2-7,CSARGGTGLAMREQYF,TGCAGTGCTAGAGGCGGGACGGGACTAGCTATGAGGGAGCAGTACTTC